The 7 T cell receptor beta chains presented below share a single source sample, sequenced in a study of CD8 T cells in ankylosing spondylitis. The study, taken as a whole, reports: Several highly homologous variants made up a TCR beta motif, and this motif appeared characteristic of ankylosing spondylitis blood.

Using its own MiXCR run on the 5' RACE reads, TCRdb lists one record per CDR3 protein. This sample carries over 400,000 distinct CDR3 sequences, roughly 26% of them seen once, and the ten largest clones take roughly 0.8%. For these receptors, no antigen is known. The source material was blood, either unsorted or a sorted T cell fraction (not recorded which). Receptor source: a male donor with ankylosing spondylitis.

The CDR3 spells CASNLGASYEQYF. DNA of the CDR3: TGCGCCAGCAACCTGGGGGCCTCCTACGAGCAGTACTTC. The rearrangement uses TRBV5-1 and TRBJ2-7; weak D call: TRBD1 (6 bases). CDR1 SGHRS and CDR2 YFSETQ come from the germline V gene. Trimming removed 6 bases from V and 0 bases from J, with 10 bases in between. The CDR3 totals 13 residues.

The rearrangement links TRBV25-1 to TRBJ2-2; 7 bases agree with TRBD1. The CDR3 has 15 residues. V trimming: 3 bases; J trimming: 3 bases; junction bases outside the gene matches: 4. The germline CDR1 and CDR2 sequences are MGHDK and SYGVNS. In nucleotides, the CDR3 is TGTGCCAGCAGTGACCTGACAGGGTACACCGGGGAGCTGTTTTTT. Translated: CASSDLTGYTGELFF.

This clonotype has ten or more counts. The rearrangement joins TRBV12-3 or TRBV12-4 to TRBJ2-5; D uncertain. V dropped 6 bases and J dropped 2 bases, with 10 bases sitting between them. The CDR3 extends over 13 amino acids. CDR3 sequence: CASSGPEQETQYF. CDR3 coding DNA: TGTGCCAGCAGCGGACCAGAGCAAGAGACCCAGTACTTC.

This clonotype was picked up a small number of times. This sequence joins TRBV11-3 and TRBJ2-1; D call uncertain. The CDR3 is 12 residues long. Trimming took 2 bases from V and 6 from J, leaving 5 bases between them. Germline V lookup: CDR1 SGHNT, CDR2 YENEEA. The DNA of the CDR3 is TGTGCCAGCAGCTTAAGTGGCAATGAGCAGTTCTTC. Encoded protein: CASSLSGNEQFF.

This clonotype was observed a handful of times. The V and J genes are TRBV10-3 and TRBJ2-3; 8 positions match TRBD1. The J segment lost 0 bases and the V segment lost 7 bases, leaving 9 bases of the junction unmatched. CDR3 length equals 16 residues. In germline, CDR1 is ENHRY, CDR2 SYGVKD. The CDR3 nucleotides read TGTGCCATCACTGGGACAGGAAACCCTAGCACAGATACGCAGTATTTT. It specifies CAITGTGNPSTDTQYF.

This clonotype has only a few counts. The chain joins TRBV12-3 or TRBV12-4 to TRBJ1-1; 7 bases line up with TRBD1. There are 14 residues in the CDR3. Unmatched junction bases numbered 6, after V lost 1 base and J lost 7 bases. The CDR3 spells CASSLVSGGSEAFF. The CDR3 nucleotides are TGTGCCAGCAGTTTAGTTTCAGGGGGGAGTGAAGCTTTCTTT.

This clonotype was picked up a small number of times. V gene TRBV6-1 combines with J gene TRBJ1-5; D is undetermined. The CDR3 runs 14 residues. Trimming left V 4 bases short and J 5 bases short, with 12 bases between. Germline CDR1 and CDR2: MNHNS and SASEGT. The CDR3 bases are TGTGCCAGCAGTGGGGATCCCGATTATCAGCCCCAGCATTTT. Its translation is CASSGDPDYQPQHF.